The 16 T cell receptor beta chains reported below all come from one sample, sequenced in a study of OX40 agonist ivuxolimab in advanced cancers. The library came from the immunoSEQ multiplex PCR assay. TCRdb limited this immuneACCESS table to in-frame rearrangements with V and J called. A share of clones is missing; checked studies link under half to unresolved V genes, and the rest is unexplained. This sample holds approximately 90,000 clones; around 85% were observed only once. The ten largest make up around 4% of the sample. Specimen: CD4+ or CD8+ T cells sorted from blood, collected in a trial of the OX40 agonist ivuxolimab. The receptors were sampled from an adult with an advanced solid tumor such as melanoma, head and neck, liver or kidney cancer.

The CDR3 sequence is CASSWYGDSNQPQHF. The CDR3 DNA reads as TGTGCCAGCAGCTGGTACGGGGATAGCAATCAGCCCCAGCATTTT. The chain employs TRBV7-2 and TRBJ1-5; no definite D call. Trimming removed 4 bases at V and 0 bases at J, with 10 bases between. The CDR3 is 15 amino acids. Germline V gives CDR1 SGHTA, CDR2 FQGNSA.

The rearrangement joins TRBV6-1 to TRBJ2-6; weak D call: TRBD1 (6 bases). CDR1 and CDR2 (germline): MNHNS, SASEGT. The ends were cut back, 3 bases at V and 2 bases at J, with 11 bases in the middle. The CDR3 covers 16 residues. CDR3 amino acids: CASSDEGVTGANVLTF. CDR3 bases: TGTGCCAGCAGTGATGAGGGGGTAACTGGGGCCAACGTCCTGACTTTC.

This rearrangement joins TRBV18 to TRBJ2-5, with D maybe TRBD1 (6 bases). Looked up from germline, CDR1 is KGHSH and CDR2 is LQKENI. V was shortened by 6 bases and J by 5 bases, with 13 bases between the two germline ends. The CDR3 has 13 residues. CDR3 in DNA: TGTGCCAGCTCCCCTCAGGGGATTGAGACCCAGTACTTC. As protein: CASSPQGIETQYF.

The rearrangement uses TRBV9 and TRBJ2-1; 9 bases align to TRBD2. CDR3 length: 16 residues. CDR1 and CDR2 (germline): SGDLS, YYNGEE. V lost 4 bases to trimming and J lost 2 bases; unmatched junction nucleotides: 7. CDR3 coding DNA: TGTGCCAGCAGCCCCCGGACTAGCGCAACCTACAATGAGCAGTTCTTC. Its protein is CASSPRTSATYNEQFF.

Here the CDR3 DNA reads TGCAGTGCTCGTTTTAACACTGAAGCTTTCTTT. This sequence encodes CSARFNTEAFF. The chain carries TRBV20-1 and TRBJ1-1; D is ambiguous. From germline, CDR1 is DFQATT and CDR2 SNEGSKA (reference sequence). There are 11 residues in the CDR3. V lost 5 bases, J lost 2 bases, and 6 bases lay in between.

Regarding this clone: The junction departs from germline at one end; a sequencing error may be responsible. CDR3 nucleotide sequence: TGCGCCAGCAGCCAAGAGTATAACACCGGGGAGCTGTTTTTT. Amino acid sequence: CASSQEYNTGELFF. The chain links TRBV7-9 to TRBJ2-2; D gene uncertain. This CDR3 is 14 amino acids long. Germline loops: CDR1 SEHNR, CDR2 FQNEAQ (reference sequence). Combining the CDR3 with reference TRBV7-9 and TRBJ2-2 gives the whole variable domain DTGVSQNPRHKITKRGQNVTFRCDPISEHNRLYWYRQTLGQGPEFLTYFQNEAQLEKSRLLSDRFSAERPKGSFSTLEIQRTEQGDSAMYLCASSQEYNTGELFFGEGSRLTVL.

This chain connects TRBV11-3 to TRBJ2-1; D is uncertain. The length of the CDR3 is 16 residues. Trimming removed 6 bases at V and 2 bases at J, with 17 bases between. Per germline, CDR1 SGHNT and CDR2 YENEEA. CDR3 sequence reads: CASSPSGPTTYNEQFF. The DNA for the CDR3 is TGTGCCAGCAGTCCCTCCGGGCCTACAACCTACAATGAGCAGTTCTTC. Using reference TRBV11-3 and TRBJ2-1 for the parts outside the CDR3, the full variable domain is EAGVVQSPRYKIIEKKQPVAFWCNPISGHNTLYWYLQNLGQGPELLIRYENEEAVDDSQLPKDRFSAERLKGVDSTLKIQPAELGDSAVYLCASSPSGPTTYNEQFFGPGTRLTVL.

The CDR3 DNA follows: TGTGCCAGTCGGCGGATGGGCTACGAGCAGTACTTC. Protein: CASRRMGYEQYF. This chain connects TRBV28 to TRBJ2-7; no clear D. The V and J ends lost 9 bases and 3 bases respectively, with 12 bases between them. The germline V gene encodes CDR1 MDHEN and CDR2 SYDVKM. This CDR3 has 12 residues.

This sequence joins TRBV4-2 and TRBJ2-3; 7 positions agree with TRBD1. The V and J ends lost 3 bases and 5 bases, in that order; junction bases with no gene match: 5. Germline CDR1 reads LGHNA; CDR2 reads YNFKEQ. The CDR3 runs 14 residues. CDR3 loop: CASSHPPGGDTQYF. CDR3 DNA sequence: TGTGCCAGCAGCCATCCCCCAGGGGGAGATACGCAGTATTTT.

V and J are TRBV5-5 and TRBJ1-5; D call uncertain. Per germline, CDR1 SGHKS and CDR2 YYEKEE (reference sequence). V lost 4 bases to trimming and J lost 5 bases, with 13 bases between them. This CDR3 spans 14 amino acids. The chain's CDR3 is CASSPSEWDQPQHF. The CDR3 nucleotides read TGTGCCAGCAGCCCGTCGGAGTGGGATCAGCCCCAGCATTTT.

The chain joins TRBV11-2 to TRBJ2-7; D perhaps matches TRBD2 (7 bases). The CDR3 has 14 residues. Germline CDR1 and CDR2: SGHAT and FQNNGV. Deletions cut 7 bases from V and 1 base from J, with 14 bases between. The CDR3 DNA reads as TGTGCCAGCACCCCGGGGGGCAGATCCTACGAGCAGTACTTC. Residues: CASTPGGRSYEQYF.

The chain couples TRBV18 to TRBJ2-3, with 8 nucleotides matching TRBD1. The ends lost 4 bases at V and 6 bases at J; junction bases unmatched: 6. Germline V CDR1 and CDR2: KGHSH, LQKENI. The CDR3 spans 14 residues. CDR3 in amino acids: CASSLDRVFDTQYF. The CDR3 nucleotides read TGTGCCAGCTCACTGGACAGGGTCTTTGATACGCAGTATTTT.

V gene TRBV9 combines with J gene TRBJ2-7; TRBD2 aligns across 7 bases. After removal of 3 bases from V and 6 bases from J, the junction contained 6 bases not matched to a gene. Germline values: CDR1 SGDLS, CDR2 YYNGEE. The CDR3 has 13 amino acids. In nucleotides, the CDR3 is TGTGCCAGCAGCGCCCCTCTAGCGGCCGAGCAGTACTTC. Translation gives CASSAPLAAEQYF. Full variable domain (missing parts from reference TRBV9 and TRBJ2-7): DSGVTQTPKHLITATGQRVTLRCSPRSGDLSVYWYQQSLDQGLQFLIQYYNGEERAKGNILERFSAQQFPDLHSELNLSSLELGDSALYFCASSAPLAAEQYFGPGTRLTVT.

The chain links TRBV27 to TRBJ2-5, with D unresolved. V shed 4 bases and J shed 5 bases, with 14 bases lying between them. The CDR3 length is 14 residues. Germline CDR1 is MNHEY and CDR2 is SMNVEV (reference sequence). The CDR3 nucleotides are TGTGCCAGCAGTTCGAGAGCATTAAGGGAGACCCAGTACTTC. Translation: CASSSRALRETQYF.

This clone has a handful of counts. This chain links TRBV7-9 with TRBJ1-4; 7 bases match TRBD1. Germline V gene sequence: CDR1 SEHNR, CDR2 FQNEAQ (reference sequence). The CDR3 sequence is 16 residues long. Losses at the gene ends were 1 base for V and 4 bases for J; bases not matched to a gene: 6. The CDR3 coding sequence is TGTGCCAGCAGCTTAGGGGGGACAGTGGTTAATGAAAAACTGTTTTTT. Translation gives CASSLGGTVVNEKLFF.

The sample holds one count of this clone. DNA of the CDR3: TGTGCCAGCAGTCCCCCAGAAGTGGGCGAATATGGGGGAAACAAACAGTTCTTC. Protein sequence: CASSPPEVGEYGGNKQFF. This sequence joins TRBV28 and TRBJ2-1; possibly TRBD1 or TRBD2 for D (5 bases each). The CDR3 is made up of 18 amino acids. V dropped 5 bases and J dropped 13 bases, with 33 bases sitting between them. Germline values: CDR1 MDHEN, CDR2 SYDVKM.